A selection of T cell receptor beta chains follows, all from one sample in a study of T cells in Graves' hyperthyroidism and ophthalmopathy. Via MiXCR, TCRdb re-called the multiplex PCR reads, giving one row per CDR3 protein. The sample carries about 690,000 distinct CDR3 sequences, around 16% recorded once. Source material: blood. These TCRs come from a middle-aged man with Graves' hyperthyroidism. Both conserved end residues are part of each CDR3. D genes are given only for firm matches. Not every row has a clone size; where given, it reads once, few, many or a size class.

j_call | d_call | clone_size | v_call | cdr3_nt | cdr3_aa
TRBJ1-3 | . | many | TRBV2 | TGTGCCAGCAGTTCCTGGGGGGTCTACTCTGGAAACACCATATATTTT | CASSSWGVYSGNTIYF
TRBJ2-3 | . | few | TRBV30 | TGTGCCTGGAGTAGGAGTACTAGACCCACAGATACGCAGTATTTT | CAWSRSTRPTDTQYF
TRBJ1-5 | . | few | TRBV7-8 | TGTGCCAGCAGCTTAAATGCCGTCTATCAGCCCCAGCATTTT | CASSLNAVYQPQHF
TRBJ1-1 | . | many | TRBV27 | TGTGCCAGCAGTCCCGGGACCCTCAGGGGGAACACTGAAGCTTTCTTT | CASSPGTLRGNTEAFF
TRBJ1-4 | . | once | TRBV28 | TGTGCCAGCAGTAACCCCGGGGGACCCACTAATGAAAAACTGTTTTTT | CASSNPGGPTNEKLFF
TRBJ2-2 | . | many | TRBV10-3 | TGTGCCATCAGGAAAACAGGAAACACCGGGGAGCTGTTTTTT | CAIRKTGNTGELFF
TRBJ2-1 | . | many | TRBV19 | TGTGCCAGTAGAAGACTAGTTAGCGATGAGCAGTTCTTC | CASRRLVSDEQFF
TRBJ2-1 | TRBD2 | many | TRBV12-3/TRBV12-4 | TGTGCCAGCAGTCATACTAGCGGGAGGGCTGGGGAGCAGTTCTTC | CASSHTSGRAGEQFF
TRBJ1-2 | . | . | TRBV24-1 | TGTGCCACCAGTGATTCGGGACTTTATGGCTACACCTTC | CATSDSGLYGYTF
TRBJ2-7 | TRBD2 | many | TRBV11-2 | TGTGCCAGCAGCTTAGAGCTAGCGGGAGTATACGAGCAGTACTTC | CASSLELAGVYEQYF
TRBJ1-2 | TRBD1 | many | TRBV28 | TGTGCCAGCAGTTTCGGAGGGGGCAACTATGGCTACACCTTC | CASSFGGGNYGYTF
TRBJ2-7 | . | many | TRBV2 | TGTGCCAGCAGTGAAGCGCTTCTAGGGACAGGGCCTTCTCACAGCGGGAGTTTATACGAGCAGTACTTC | CASSEALLGTGPSHSGSLYEQYF
TRBJ2-7 | . | many | TRBV9 | TGTGCCAGCAGCGTCGGTAACCAGGGGGGCTACGAGCAGTACTTC | CASSVGNQGGYEQYF
TRBJ2-1 | . | many | TRBV2 | TGTGCCAGCATAGGGGCAGATGACAGTGAGCAGTTCTTC | CASIGADDSEQFF
TRBJ1-1 | . | many | TRBV28 | TGTGCCAGCAGTTTCCCGGTGGGCACTGAAGCTTTCTTT | CASSFPVGTEAFF
TRBJ2-2 | . | many | TRBV7-8 | TGTGCCAGCAGGCGCCGGGCAACTTCTGACACCGGGGAGCTGTTTTTT | CASRRRATSDTGELFF
TRBJ2-5 | . | many | TRBV10-3 | TGTGCCATCAGTGATTCGGCCTCGATACAAGAGACCCAGTACTTC | CAISDSASIQETQYF
TRBJ2-5 | . | many | TRBV18 | TGTGCCAGCTCACCACTAGGAAGAGAGACCCAGTACTTC | CASSPLGRETQYF
TRBJ2-3 | . | many | TRBV2 | TGTGCCAGCAGTGACTTAGGTCGGCATACGCAGTATTTT | CASSDLGRHTQYF
TRBJ2-2 | TRBD2 | . | TRBV5-1 | TGCGCCAGCAGCGGGGGACTAGCGGGATCCACCGGGGAGCTGTTTTTT | CASSGGLAGSTGELFF
TRBJ1-1 | . | many | TRBV19 | TGTGCCAGTAACATCGGGACCTTCAGCGCTGAAGCTTTCTTT | CASNIGTFSAEAFF
TRBJ2-1 | . | few | TRBV12-3/TRBV12-4 | TGTGCCAGCAGTTTGGAATTTGACCTGACAGGGCAGTTCTTC | CASSLEFDLTGQFF
TRBJ2-2 | TRBD2 | many | TRBV2 | TGTGCCAGCAGTCGTGGACTAGCGGGAGCCGGGGAGCTGTTTTTT | CASSRGLAGAGELFF
TRBJ2-3 | . | many | TRBV5-6 | TGTGCCAGCAGCTTGAAGGGCGCAGATACGCAGTATTTT | CASSLKGADTQYF
TRBJ1-1 | . | many | TRBV28 | TGTGCCAGCAGTCCCGTAGTGGGGACTGAAGCTTTCTTT | CASSPVVGTEAFF
TRBJ1-1 | TRBD1 | few | TRBV27 | TGTGCCAGCAGTCGGGGACAGGGGATGACTGAAGCTTTCTTT | CASSRGQGMTEAFF
TRBJ2-3 | . | many | TRBV11-2 | TGTGCCAGCAGCTTCCAACAGGCTAGCACAGATACGCAGTATTTT | CASSFQQASTDTQYF
TRBJ2-7 | TRBD2 | many | TRBV7-2 | TGTGCCAGCAGCTTCGAGGAGGGACTAGCGGGAGCCGGAAGGTACGAGCAGTACTTC | CASSFEEGLAGAGRYEQYF
TRBJ1-2 | . | many | TRBV12-3/TRBV12-4 | TGTGCCAGCAGTTTTCTGGGGGTTGGCTACACCTTC | CASSFLGVGYTF
TRBJ2-7 | . | . | TRBV29-1 | TGCAGCGTTGAACAATCAGGGGGGAAAAACGAGCAGTACTTC | CSVEQSGGKNEQYF
TRBJ2-3 | . | . | TRBV18 | TGTCCCAGCTCACCTCGATTGGGGGATACGCAGTATTTT | CPSSPRLGDTQYF
TRBJ1-6 | . | . | TRBV5-6 | TGTGCCAGCAGAACAGGGTTTGAACCCCTCCACTTT | CASRTGFEPLHF
TRBJ2-3 | . | . | TRBV7-6 | TGTGCCAGCAGCCTAATAGGGACCCCGCCAGATACGCAGTATTTT | CASSLIGTPPDTQYF
TRBJ2-3 | . | many | TRBV12-3/TRBV12-4 | TGTGCCAGCAGTTTAGGAGGGGGGCTGACAGATACGCAGTATTTT | CASSLGGGLTDTQYF
TRBJ2-5 | TRBD2 | many | TRBV7-9 | TGTGCCAGCAGCTTGTTAGCGGGAGCGCAAGAGACCCAGTACTTC | CASSLLAGAQETQYF
TRBJ2-7 | TRBD2 | many | TRBV30 | TGTGCCTGGAGTCTAGCGGGAGTTTACGAGCAGTACTTC | CAWSLAGVYEQYF
TRBJ2-7 | . | many | TRBV3-1 | TGTGCCAGCAGCCGCCGGGTCCCTCCCTACGAGCAGTACTTC | CASSRRVPPYEQYF
TRBJ2-5 | . | . | TRBV20-1 | TGCAGTGCTAGAACTTGGCCCCAAGAGACCCAGTACTTC | CSARTWPQETQYF
TRBJ1-1 | . | many | TRBV19 | TGTGCCAGTAGACCTCTTGAGGGGTCCACTGAAGCTTTCTTT | CASRPLEGSTEAFF
TRBJ2-1 | . | many | TRBV24-1 | TGTGCCACCAGTGATGACCAGGTTAGCTCCTACAATGAGCAGTTCTTC | CATSDDQVSSYNEQFF
TRBJ2-5 | TRBD2 | many | TRBV24-1 | TGTGCCACCAGTAAGACTAGCGGGTCCCAAGAGACCCAGTACTTC | CATSKTSGSQETQYF
TRBJ2-7 | TRBD1 | . | TRBV7-2 | TGTGCCAGCAGCAGCCTAGGACAGGGGTGGTTAAAGCAGTACTTC | CASSSLGQGWLKQYF
TRBJ1-2 | . | many | TRBV6-5 | TGTGCCAGCAGTTCCTTCACAGGGCCAGCTAACTATGGCTACACCTTC | CASSSFTGPANYGYTF
TRBJ2-3 | TRBD2 | many | TRBV29-1 | TGCAGCGTGGGACTAGCAGATAGTCACAGCACAGATACGCAGTATTTT | CSVGLADSHSTDTQYF
TRBJ2-1 | . | few | TRBV2 | TGTGCCAGCAGCGAACTAGCAGTAGGCCTTAATGAGCAGTTCTTC | CASSELAVGLNEQFF